Sequencing of this T cell receptor beta chain was carried out in a study of human T cells and chemical hapten exposure. Ten or more counts support this clonotype. The antigen is undetermined. Time point: patch test 1, 2 weeks after DPC sensitization. Noted treatment: therapeutic diphenylcyclopropenone sensitization with weekly scalp DPC. Total RNA extraction was carried out from unfractionated whole blood. CDR3 length: 13 amino acids. Trimming stripped 5 bases from V and 2 bases from J, with 10 bases between. Whole-study results and caveats: Compared with pre-sensitization or healthy control sets, expanded TCRs clustered more.

TCRdb re-called the RACE reads through MiXCR, storing one row per CDR3 protein. The data hold approximately 43,000 distinct CDR3 sequences, with 4% observed a single time. This clonotype originated in a man aged 50 or older with alopecia areata. Some clones in this sample may be carry-over from other donors' samples. Material: whole blood, obtained in connection with sensitization to the hapten diphenylcyclopropenone (DPC). This chain links TRBV12-3 or TRBV12-4 with TRBJ2-7; D unresolved. CDR3 coding DNA: TGTGCCAGCAGTCCCCTATGGGCCTACGAGCAGTACTTC. It is translated as CASSPLWAYEQYF.